Below are 20 T cell receptor beta chains sequenced from a single sample in a study of blood T cells in healthy people across ages. Together with a sample-barcoded 5' primer, a J-beta primer mix was included in a second PCR lasting roughly 6 to 12 cycles. TCRdb passed the 5' RACE reads through MiXCR, listing each CDR3 protein once. The sample yields 1.6 million or so distinct CDR3 sequences, 30% to 35% seen once. Sequencing input: blood. All receptors come from a woman in her twenties or thirties in good health.

This clonotype was observed a few times. The gene calls are TRBV28 and TRBJ2-7, with D tentatively TRBD1 or TRBD2 (5 bases each). TRBJ2-5 matches the DNA end more closely, so the J call is doubtful. The germline V gene has CDR1 MDHEN and CDR2 SYDVKM. CDR3 size: 15 residues. CDR3 protein: CASSFGGPPPGTQYF. In DNA, the CDR3 is TGTGCCAGCAGTTTTGGGGGTCCGCCCCCAGGGACCCAGTACTTC.

In this sample, this clonotype turned up many times. This chain links TRBV6-5 with TRBJ2-7; possible D gene TRBD2, 6 bases. The CDR3 spans 15 residues. Germline CDR1 MNHEY, CDR2 SVGAGI. Trimming shortened V by 5 bases and J by 4 bases, and 18 bases separated the two germline ends. CDR3 loop: CASSPRDSQIYEQYF. CDR3 sequence (DNA): TGTGCCAGCAGTCCCCGGGACTCCCAAATTTACGAGCAGTACTTC.

This clonotype was seen a handful of times. The CDR3 loop reads CASSPTAGSSTDTQYF. CDR3 nucleotides: TGTGCCAGCAGCCCGACGGCCGGGAGCAGCACAGATACGCAGTATTTT. This rearrangement joins TRBV7-8 to TRBJ2-3, with D perhaps TRBD2 (6 bases). The ends were cut back, 5 bases at V and 0 bases at J, with 15 bases in the middle. CDR1 and CDR2 from the germline V gene are SGHVS and FQNEAQ. This CDR3 spans 16 amino acids.

CDR3 sequence reads: CASSSSGVQYF. Here the CDR3 DNA reads TGTGCCAGCAGTTCCTCGGGGGTGCAGTACTTC. V and J are TRBV28 and TRBJ2-7, with D possibly being TRBD2 (6 bases). The germline V and J ends were trimmed by 4 bases and 9 bases, with 10 bases remaining between them. The CDR3 totals 11 residues. CDR1 and CDR2 from the germline V gene are MDHEN and SYDVKM. The variable domain in full, completed from reference TRBV28 and TRBJ2-7, reads DVKVTQSSRYLVKRTGEKVFLECVQDMDHENMFWYRQDPGLGLRLIYFSYDVKMKEKGDIPEGYSVSREKKERFSLILESASTNQTSMYLCASSSSGVQYFGPGTRLTVT.

This chain connects TRBV7-8 to TRBJ2-1; 10 bases are shared with TRBD2. CDR3 length: 17 amino acids. Germline CDR1 reads SGHVS; CDR2 reads FQNEAQ. Unmatched junction bases numbered 9, after V lost 0 bases and J lost 7 bases. CDR3 coding DNA: TGTGCCAGCAGCTTAGCCGTTAGCGGGGGGCCACCAAATGAGCAGTTCTTC. Protein: CASSLAVSGGPPNEQFF.

This clonotype was found a few times. The chain links TRBV11-2 to TRBJ2-1, with 7 bases fitting TRBD2. The germline CDR1 and CDR2 sequences are SGHAT and FQNNGV. V lost 6 bases and J lost 4; bases outside the gene matches: 6. The CDR3 loop spans 14 amino acids. This chain's CDR3 is CASSLTSHYNEQFF. The CDR3 DNA reads TGTGCCAGCAGTCTGACTAGCCATTACAATGAGCAGTTCTTC.

The rearrangement uses TRBV7-9 and TRBJ2-5; 9 nucleotides match TRBD1. In germline, CDR1 is SEHNR, CDR2 FQNEAQ (reference sequence). The V and J ends lost 8 bases and 5 bases, in that order; junction bases with no gene match: 15. This CDR3 is built from 16 residues. CDR3 region: CASRSARDRDRETQYF. The CDR3 DNA is TGTGCCAGCCGCTCCGCCCGGGACAGGGACCGGGAGACCCAGTACTTC. The complete variable domain, with remaining parts taken from reference TRBV7-9 and TRBJ2-5, reads DTGVSQNPRHKITKRGQNVTFRCDPISEHNRLYWYRQTLGQGPEFLTYFQNEAQLEKSRLLSDRFSAERPKGSFSTLEIQRTEQGDSAMYLCASRSARDRDRETQYFGPGTRLLVL.

This clonotype was counted at least ten times. The chain combines TRBV7-2 with TRBJ2-5; 7 bases are a match to TRBD2. CDR1 and CDR2 from the germline V gene are SGHTA and FQGNSA. The CDR3 sequence is 11 residues long. Trimming at V came to 8 bases and at J to 5 bases, leaving 2 bases not matched to a gene. CDR3 DNA sequence: TGTGCCAGCGGTAGCGGGGAGACCCAGTACTTC. Translation gives CASGSGETQYF. The whole variable domain, remainder taken from reference TRBV7-2 and TRBJ2-5, is GAGVSQSPSNKVTEKGKDVELRCDPISGHTALYWYRQSLGQGLEFLIYFQGNSAPDKSGLPSDRFSAERTGGSVSTLTIQRTQQEDSAVYLCASGSGETQYFGPGTRLLVL.

The V gene is TRBV28, the J gene TRBJ2-3; D tentatively reads TRBD1 or TRBD2 (6 bases each). Germline V gene lookup returns CDR1 MDHEN and CDR2 SYDVKM. The CDR3 extends over 19 amino acids. With 7 bases removed from V and 0 bases from J, the gap between germline ends came to 26 bases. The CDR3 bases are TGTGCCAGCACCCTGCGGGACACCTGGAGGAGAGCTAGCACAGATACGCAGTATTTT. Translated, it gives CASTLRDTWRRASTDTQYF.

This clonotype was seen repeatedly, ten times or more. Relative to the germline gene, one junction end is altered; a read error may explain this. The chain uses TRBV5-1 and TRBJ2-7; the D is unclear. The germline gives CDR1 SGHRS, CDR2 YFSETQ. There are 13 residues in the CDR3. CDR3: CASSLDTAYEQYF. As DNA, the CDR3 is TGTGCCAGCAGCTTAGACACCGCCTACGAGCAGTACTTC.

This clonotype was picked up one time. This sequence may be a read error, since a much larger clone differs from it by one base. The CDR3 ends on some other residue instead of the conserved phenylalanine or tryptophan, so this is likely a read error. The chain combines TRBV12-3 or TRBV12-4 with TRBJ2-5; 14 bases line up with TRBD2. The CDR3 is 16 residues long. With 6 bases clipped from V and 3 bases from J, the junction kept 6 bases outside the gene matches. CDR3: CASSPGLAGGKETQYL. The DNA for the CDR3 is TGTGCCAGCAGCCCTGGACTAGCGGGGGGCAAAGAGACCCAGTACTTA.

V gene TRBV6-5 combines with J gene TRBJ2-7; the D gene is possibly TRBD2 (7 bases). The CDR3 has 16 residues. With 2 bases removed from V and 5 bases from J, the gap between germline ends came to 19 bases. Germline-derived CDR1 and CDR2 are MNHEY and SVGAGI. The CDR3 region is CASSYRPGGGPDEQYF. CDR3 DNA: TGTGCCAGCAGTTACCGCCCGGGCGGGGGCCCAGACGAGCAGTACTTC.

The chain joins TRBV4-1 to TRBJ2-7; 7 bases fit TRBD2. After removal of 2 bases from V and 5 bases from J, the junction contained 21 bases not matched to a gene. Germline V gives CDR1 MGHRA, CDR2 YSYEKL. The CDR3 spans 19 residues. DNA for the CDR3: TGCGCCAGCAGCCAAACTTTCGGCAGCGGGACCCCCGGCCTCCACGAGCAGTACTTC. Its protein product is CASSQTFGSGTPGLHEQYF.

This clonotype has a single count. The genes are TRBV5-1 and TRBJ2-4, with 7 bases that match TRBD1. The J call is doubtful: the DNA matches TRBJ2-7 better. CDR1 is SGHRS, CDR2 YFSETQ, per germline. The CDR3 covers 14 residues. The CDR3 nucleotides are TGCGCCAGCAGCTCCCTGGGGACAGAGTACGAGCAGTACTTC. Translating it yields CASSSLGTEYEQYF.

The chain links TRBV6-6 to TRBJ2-1; 11 nucleotides align to TRBD2. Germline trimming cut 0 bases from V and 3 bases from J; bases unmatched to any gene: 4. Germline CDR1 and CDR2: MNHNY and SVGAGI (reference sequence). This CDR3 is built from 17 residues. DNA for the CDR3: TGTGCCAGCAGTTACTCGGCCGGGACTAGCGGCTACAATGAGCAGTTCTTC. It translates to CASSYSAGTSGYNEQFF.

This clonotype turned up a few times. V gene TRBV5-6 combines with J gene TRBJ1-2; D perhaps matches TRBD1 (6 bases). CDR1 and CDR2 (germline): SGHDT, YYEEEE. This CDR3 is 14 amino acids long. Trimming stripped 1 base from V and 8 bases from J, with 15 bases between. The CDR3 loop reads CASSLNTGIYGYTF. CDR3 nucleotides: TGTGCCAGCAGCTTGAACACAGGGATCTACGGCTACACCTTC.

Turning to this clonotype: No conserved phenylalanine or tryptophan is present at the end of the CDR3, so a read error is the likely explanation. This sequence joins TRBV24-1 and TRBJ2-1; D is ambiguous. Per the germline V gene, CDR1 is KGHDR and CDR2 is SFDVKD. With 4 bases removed from V and 6 bases from J, the gap between germline ends came to 9 bases. The CDR3 is made up of 13 amino acids. The CDR3 is CATSDGNINEQFS. CDR3 sequence (DNA): TGTGCCACCAGTGACGGAAATATCAATGAGCAGTTCTCC.

The sample holds many counts of this clonotype. The chain joins TRBV4-1 to TRBJ1-4, with D unclear. Per the germline V gene, CDR1 is MGHRA and CDR2 is YSYEKL. V gave up 1 base and J gave up 2 bases, with 8 bases separating them. This CDR3 spans 15 amino acids. The CDR3 DNA is TGCGCCAGCAGCCAAGTTCGGCTCACTAATGAAAAACTGTTTTTT. Encoded protein: CASSQVRLTNEKLFF.

This clonotype was seen a few times. The chain uses TRBV20-1 and TRBJ2-7; 7 bases align to TRBD1. The CDR3 runs 15 residues. Per germline, CDR1 DFQATT and CDR2 SNEGSKA (reference sequence). The trim removed 1 base at V and 0 bases at J, leaving 6 bases unmatched. CDR3 sequence reads: CSARASTGNSYEQYF. Written as DNA, the CDR3 is TGCAGTGCTAGAGCCTCGACAGGGAACTCCTACGAGCAGTACTTC.

This clonotype was seen just once. This rearrangement joins TRBV5-1 to TRBJ2-5, with D possibly matching TRBD1 (6 bases). Germline V gives CDR1 SGHRS, CDR2 YFSETQ. V was shortened by 4 bases and J by 5 bases, with 18 bases between the two germline ends. There are 15 residues in the CDR3. The CDR3 DNA is TGCGCCAGCAGCCCCCTACAGGGCTTTGGGGAGACCCAGTACTTC. It translates to CASSPLQGFGETQYF.